This T cell receptor beta chain originates from a study of T cell responses to AZD1222 COVID-19 vaccine. Study-wide background: Second doses that came at about 4 or about 12 weeks were put together.

V lost 5 bases and J 2 bases, leaving 16 bases between the germline ends. The CDR3 contains 16 residues. Looked up from germline, CDR1 is MDHEN and CDR2 is SYDVKM. Some clones are missing from TCRdb's copy, which holds only in-frame ones; the method was immunoSEQ multiplex PCR. Of more than 100,000 clones listed, roughly 90% are singletons. This TCR was recovered from an adult in good health. Sequencing was performed on peripheral blood, taken on day 0 of AZD1222 vaccination. The chain is built from TRBV28 and TRBJ2-4; possibly TRBD2 for D (5 bases). CDR3 coding DNA: TGTGCCAGCAGTGCTCTAGCACCTAGCACCAAAAACATTCAGTACTTC. Its protein product is CASSALAPSTKNIQYF.